This T cell receptor beta chain was documented in a study of identifying expanded T cells in peripheral blood. V shed 2 bases and J 5 bases; nucleotides not matched to a gene: 8. The CDR3 sequence is 16 residues long. Germline V lookup: CDR1 SGHRS, CDR2 YFSETQ. Method: immunoSEQ multiplex PCR; TCRdb's copy keeps in-frame clones and lacks some. The table includes approximately 120,000 clones, about 87% detected once. The sample comprised blood. The sequence came from a person between 18 and 70 years old in good health. The chain couples TRBV5-1 to TRBJ2-3; 10 bases line up with TRBD2. This CDR3 reads CASSFPSGSVGDTQYF. The CDR3 DNA follows: TGCGCCAGCAGCTTTCCTAGCGGGAGCGTGGGAGATACGCAGTATTTT.